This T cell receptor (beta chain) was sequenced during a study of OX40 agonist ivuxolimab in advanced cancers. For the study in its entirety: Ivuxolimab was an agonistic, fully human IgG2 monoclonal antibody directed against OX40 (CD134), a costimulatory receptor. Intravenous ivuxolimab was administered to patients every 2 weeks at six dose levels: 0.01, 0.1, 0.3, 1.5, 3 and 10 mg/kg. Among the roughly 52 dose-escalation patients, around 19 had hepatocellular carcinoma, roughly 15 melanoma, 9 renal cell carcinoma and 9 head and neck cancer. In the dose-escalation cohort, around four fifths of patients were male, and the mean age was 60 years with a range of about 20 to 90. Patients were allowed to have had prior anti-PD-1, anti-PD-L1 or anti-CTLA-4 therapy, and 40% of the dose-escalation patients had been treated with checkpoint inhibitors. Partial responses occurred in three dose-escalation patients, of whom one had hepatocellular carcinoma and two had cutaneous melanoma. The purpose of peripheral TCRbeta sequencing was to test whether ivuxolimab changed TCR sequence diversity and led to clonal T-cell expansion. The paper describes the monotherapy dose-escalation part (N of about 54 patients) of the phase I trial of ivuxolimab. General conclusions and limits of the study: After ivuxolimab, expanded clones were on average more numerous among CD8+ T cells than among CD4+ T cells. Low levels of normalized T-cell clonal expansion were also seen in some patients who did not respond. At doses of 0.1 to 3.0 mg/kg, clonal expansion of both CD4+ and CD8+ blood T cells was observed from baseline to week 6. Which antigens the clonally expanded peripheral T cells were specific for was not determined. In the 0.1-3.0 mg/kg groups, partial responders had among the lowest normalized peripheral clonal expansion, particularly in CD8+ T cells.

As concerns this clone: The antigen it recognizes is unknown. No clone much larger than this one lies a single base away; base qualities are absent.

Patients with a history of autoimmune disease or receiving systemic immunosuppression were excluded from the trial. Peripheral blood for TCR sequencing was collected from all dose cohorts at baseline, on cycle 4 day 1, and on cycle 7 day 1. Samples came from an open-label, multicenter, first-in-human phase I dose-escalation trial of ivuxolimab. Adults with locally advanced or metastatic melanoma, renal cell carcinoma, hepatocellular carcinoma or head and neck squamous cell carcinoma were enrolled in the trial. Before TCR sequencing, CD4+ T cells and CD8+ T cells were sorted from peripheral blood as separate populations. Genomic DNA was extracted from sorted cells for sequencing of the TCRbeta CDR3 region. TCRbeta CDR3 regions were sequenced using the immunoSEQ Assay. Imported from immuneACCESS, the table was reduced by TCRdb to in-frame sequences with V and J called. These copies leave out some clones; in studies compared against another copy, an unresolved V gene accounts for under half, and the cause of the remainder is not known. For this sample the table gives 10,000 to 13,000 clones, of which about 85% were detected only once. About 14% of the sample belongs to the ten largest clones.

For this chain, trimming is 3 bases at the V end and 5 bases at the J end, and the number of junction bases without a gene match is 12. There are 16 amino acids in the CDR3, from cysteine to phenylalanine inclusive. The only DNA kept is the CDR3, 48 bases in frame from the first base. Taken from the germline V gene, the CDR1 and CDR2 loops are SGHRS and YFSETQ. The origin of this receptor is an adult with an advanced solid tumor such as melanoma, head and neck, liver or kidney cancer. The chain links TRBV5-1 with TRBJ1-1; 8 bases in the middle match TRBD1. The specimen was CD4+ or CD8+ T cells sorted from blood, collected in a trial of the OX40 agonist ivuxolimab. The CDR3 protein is CASSSTPTGDTTEAFF. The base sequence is TGCGCCAGCAGCTCCACACCGACAGGGGATACGACTGAAGCTTTCTTT. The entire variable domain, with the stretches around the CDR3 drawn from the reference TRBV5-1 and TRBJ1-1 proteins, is KAGVTQTPRYLIKTRGQQVTLSCSPISGHRSVSWYQQTPGQGLQFLFEYFSETQRNKGNFPGRFSGRQFSNSRSEMNVSTLELGDSALYLCASSSTPTGDTTEAFFGQGTRLTVV.